This TCR beta chain was retrieved from a study of control samples from healthy donors and cancer patients. This CDR3 is 14 amino acids long. J gave up 15 bases and V 0 bases, and 6 bases lay outside the gene matches. Germline V gene data show CDR1 as GTSNPN and CDR2 as SVGIG (reference sequence). The assay was immunoSEQ multiplex PCR, and TCRdb's table has in-frame clones only and misses some. The sample lists about 130,000 clones; roughly 90% were seen once. The chain uses TRBV30 and TRBJ2-1; 15 bases are a match to TRBD2. Sample: blood. This receptor was identified in a man aged 18 to 29 in good health. Here the CDR3 DNA reads TGTGCCTGGAGTGTTGGACTAGCGGGGGGGCCACCGTTCTTC. Residues: CAWSVGLAGGPPFF.